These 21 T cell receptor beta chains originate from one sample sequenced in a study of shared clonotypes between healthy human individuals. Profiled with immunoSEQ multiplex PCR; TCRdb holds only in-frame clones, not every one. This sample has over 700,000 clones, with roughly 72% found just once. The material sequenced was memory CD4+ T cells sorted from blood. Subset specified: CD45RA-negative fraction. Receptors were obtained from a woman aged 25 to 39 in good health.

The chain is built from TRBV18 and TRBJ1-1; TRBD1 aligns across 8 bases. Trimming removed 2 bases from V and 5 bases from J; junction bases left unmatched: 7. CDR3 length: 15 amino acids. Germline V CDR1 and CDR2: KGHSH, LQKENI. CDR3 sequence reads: CASSPTDRGRTEAFF. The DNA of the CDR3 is TGTGCCAGCTCACCAACCGACAGGGGAAGGACTGAAGCTTTCTTT.

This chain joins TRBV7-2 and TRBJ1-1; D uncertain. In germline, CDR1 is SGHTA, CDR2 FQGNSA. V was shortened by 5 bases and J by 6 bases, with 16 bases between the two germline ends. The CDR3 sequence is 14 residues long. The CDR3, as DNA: TGTGCCAGCAGCCATCCTTTGTCGGGCGCTGAAGCTTTCTTT. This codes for CASSHPLSGAEAFF.

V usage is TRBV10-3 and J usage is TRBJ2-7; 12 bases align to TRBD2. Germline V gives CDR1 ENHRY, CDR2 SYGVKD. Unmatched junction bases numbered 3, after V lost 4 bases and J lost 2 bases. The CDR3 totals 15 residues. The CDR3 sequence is CAISGRTSGAYEQYF. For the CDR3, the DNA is TGTGCCATCAGTGGAAGGACTAGCGGGGCCTACGAGCAGTACTTC.

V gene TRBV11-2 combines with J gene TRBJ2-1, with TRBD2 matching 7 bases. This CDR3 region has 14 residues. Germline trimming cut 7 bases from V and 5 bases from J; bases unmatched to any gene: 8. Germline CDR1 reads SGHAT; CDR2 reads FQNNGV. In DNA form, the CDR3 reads TGTGCCAGCAATGTGTTGCGGGAGAACAATGAGCAGTTCTTC. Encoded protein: CASNVLRENNEQFF.

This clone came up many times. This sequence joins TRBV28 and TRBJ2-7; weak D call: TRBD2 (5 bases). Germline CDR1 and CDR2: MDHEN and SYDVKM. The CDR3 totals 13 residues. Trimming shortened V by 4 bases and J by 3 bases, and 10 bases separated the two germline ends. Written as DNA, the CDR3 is TGTGCCAGCAGTTCCGGGGTGGTCTACGAGCAGTACTTC. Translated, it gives CASSSGVVYEQYF.

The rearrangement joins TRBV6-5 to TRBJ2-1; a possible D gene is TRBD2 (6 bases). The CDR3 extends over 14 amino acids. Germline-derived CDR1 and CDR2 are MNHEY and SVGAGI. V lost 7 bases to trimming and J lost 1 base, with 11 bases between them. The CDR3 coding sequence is TGTGCCAGCACCCGAGGGACTTCCTACAATGAGCAGTTCTTC. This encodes CASTRGTSYNEQFF.

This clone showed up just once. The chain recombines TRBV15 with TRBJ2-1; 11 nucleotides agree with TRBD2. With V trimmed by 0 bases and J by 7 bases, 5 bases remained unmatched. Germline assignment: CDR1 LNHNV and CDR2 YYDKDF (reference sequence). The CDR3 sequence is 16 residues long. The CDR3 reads CATSRDSASGRNEQFF. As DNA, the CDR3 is TGTGCCACCAGCAGAGATTCGGCTAGCGGGAGGAATGAGCAGTTCTTC.

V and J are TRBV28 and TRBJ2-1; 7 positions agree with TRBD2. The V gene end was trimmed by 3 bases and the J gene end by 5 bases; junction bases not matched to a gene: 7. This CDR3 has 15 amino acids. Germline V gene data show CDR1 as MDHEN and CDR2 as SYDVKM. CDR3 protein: CASSFGGSPNNEQFF. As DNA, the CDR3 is TGTGCCAGCAGTTTTGGCGGGAGTCCAAACAATGAGCAGTTCTTC. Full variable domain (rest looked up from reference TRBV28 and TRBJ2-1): DVKVTQSSRYLVKRTGEKVFLECVQDMDHENMFWYRQDPGLGLRLIYFSYDVKMKEKGDIPEGYSVSREKKERFSLILESASTNQTSMYLCASSFGGSPNNEQFFGPGTRLTVL.

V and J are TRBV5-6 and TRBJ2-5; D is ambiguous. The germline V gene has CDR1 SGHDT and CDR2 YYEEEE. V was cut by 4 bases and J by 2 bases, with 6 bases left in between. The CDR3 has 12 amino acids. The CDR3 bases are TGTGCCAGCAGCGCGCGACAAGAGACCCAGTACTTC. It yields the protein CASSARQETQYF.

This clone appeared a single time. The CDR3 DNA reads as TGCGCCAGCAGCCAAGTGCAGCGAGCCTACGAGCAGTACTTC. Its protein is CASSQVQRAYEQYF. J is TRBJ2-7 and V is TRBV4-1; D is undetermined. V was cut by 1 base and J by 2 bases, with 9 bases left in between. CDR3 length: 14 amino acids. The germline CDR1 and CDR2 sequences are MGHRA and YSYEKL.

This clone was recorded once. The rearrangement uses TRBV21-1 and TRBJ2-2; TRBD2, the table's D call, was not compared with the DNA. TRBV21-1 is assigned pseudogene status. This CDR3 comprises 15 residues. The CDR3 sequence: CASSLLSGGPGELFF. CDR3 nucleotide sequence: TGTGCCAGCAGCTTACTGAGCGGAGGTCCCGGGGAGCTGTTTTTT.

The CDR3 loop reads CASSPRGAGGFGETQYF. As DNA, the CDR3 is TGTGCCAGCAGCCCCCGGGGAGCGGGAGGTTTCGGGGAGACCCAGTACTTC. J is TRBJ2-5 and V is TRBV11-2, with TRBD2 matching 9 bases. J gave up 5 bases and V 5 bases, and 15 bases lay outside the gene matches. The CDR3 extends over 17 amino acids. Germline V CDR1 and CDR2: SGHAT, FQNNGV.

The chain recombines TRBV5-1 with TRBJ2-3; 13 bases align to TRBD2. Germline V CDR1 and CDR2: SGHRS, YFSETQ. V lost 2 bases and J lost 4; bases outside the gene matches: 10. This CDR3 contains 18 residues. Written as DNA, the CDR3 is TGCGCCAGCAGCTTCGAGACTAGCGGGAGGTTTAGGTCAGATACGCAGTATTTT. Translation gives CASSFETSGRFRSDTQYF.

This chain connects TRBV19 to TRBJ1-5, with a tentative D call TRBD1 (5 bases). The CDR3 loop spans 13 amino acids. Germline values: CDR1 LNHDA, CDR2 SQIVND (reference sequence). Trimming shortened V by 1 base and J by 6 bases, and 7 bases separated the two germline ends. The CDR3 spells CASSIGGTQPQHF. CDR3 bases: TGTGCCAGTAGTATAGGAGGGACTCAGCCCCAGCATTTT. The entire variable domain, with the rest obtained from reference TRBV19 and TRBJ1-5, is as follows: DGGITQSPKYLFRKEGQNVTLSCEQNLNHDAMYWYRQDPGQGLRLIYYSQIVNDFQKGDIAEGYSVSREKKESFPLTVTSAQKNPTAFYLCASSIGGTQPQHFGDGTRLSIL.

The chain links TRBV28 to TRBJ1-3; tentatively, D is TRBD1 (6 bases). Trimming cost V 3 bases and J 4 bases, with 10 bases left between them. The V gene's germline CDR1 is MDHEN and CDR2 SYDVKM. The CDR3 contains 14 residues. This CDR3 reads CASSFRGPGNTIYF. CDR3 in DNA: TGTGCCAGCAGTTTTCGGGGGCCGGGAAACACCATATATTTT.

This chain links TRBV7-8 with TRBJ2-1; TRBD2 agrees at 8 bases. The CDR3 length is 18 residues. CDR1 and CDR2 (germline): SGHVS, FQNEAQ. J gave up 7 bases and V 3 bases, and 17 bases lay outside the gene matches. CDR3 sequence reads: CASSFNEVRSGSRNEQFF. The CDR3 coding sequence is TGTGCCAGCAGCTTCAATGAGGTGCGGAGCGGGAGTCGGAATGAGCAGTTCTTC.

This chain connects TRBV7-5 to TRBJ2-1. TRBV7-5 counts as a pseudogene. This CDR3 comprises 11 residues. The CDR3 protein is CVRRRLDEQFF. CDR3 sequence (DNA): TGTGTCAGAAGACGATTGGATGAGCAGTTCTTC.

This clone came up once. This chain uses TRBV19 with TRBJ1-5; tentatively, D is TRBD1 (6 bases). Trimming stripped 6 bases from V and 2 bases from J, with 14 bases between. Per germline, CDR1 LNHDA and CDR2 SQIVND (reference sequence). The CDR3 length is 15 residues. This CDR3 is CASRLQGRGNQPQHF. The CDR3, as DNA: TGTGCCAGTAGACTTCAGGGGAGAGGCAATCAGCCCCAGCATTTT.

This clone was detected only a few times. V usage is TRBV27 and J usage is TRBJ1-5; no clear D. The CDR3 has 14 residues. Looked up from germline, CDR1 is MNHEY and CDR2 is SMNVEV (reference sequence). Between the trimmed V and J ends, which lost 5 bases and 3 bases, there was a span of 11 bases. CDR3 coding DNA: TGTGCCAGCAGTCGCCAGAACTCCAATCAGCCCCAGCATTTT. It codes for CASSRQNSNQPQHF.

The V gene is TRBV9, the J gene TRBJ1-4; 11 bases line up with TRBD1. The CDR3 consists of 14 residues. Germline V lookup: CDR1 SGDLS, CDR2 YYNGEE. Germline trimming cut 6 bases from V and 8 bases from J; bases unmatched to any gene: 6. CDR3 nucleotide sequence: TGTGCCAGCAACCCCGGGACAGGGGGAGAAAAACTGTTTTTT. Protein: CASNPGTGGEKLFF. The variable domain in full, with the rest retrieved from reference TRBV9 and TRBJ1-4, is DSGVTQTPKHLITATGQRVTLRCSPRSGDLSVYWYQQSLDQGLQFLIQYYNGEERAKGNILERFSAQQFPDLHSELNLSSLELGDSALYFCASNPGTGGEKLFFGSGTQLSVL.

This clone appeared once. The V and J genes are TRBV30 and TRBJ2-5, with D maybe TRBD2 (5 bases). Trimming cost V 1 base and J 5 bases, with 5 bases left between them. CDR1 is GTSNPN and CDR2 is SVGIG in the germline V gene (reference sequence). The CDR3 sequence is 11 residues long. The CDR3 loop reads CAWSGRETQYF. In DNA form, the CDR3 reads TGTGCCTGGAGTGGGAGGGAGACCCAGTACTTC.